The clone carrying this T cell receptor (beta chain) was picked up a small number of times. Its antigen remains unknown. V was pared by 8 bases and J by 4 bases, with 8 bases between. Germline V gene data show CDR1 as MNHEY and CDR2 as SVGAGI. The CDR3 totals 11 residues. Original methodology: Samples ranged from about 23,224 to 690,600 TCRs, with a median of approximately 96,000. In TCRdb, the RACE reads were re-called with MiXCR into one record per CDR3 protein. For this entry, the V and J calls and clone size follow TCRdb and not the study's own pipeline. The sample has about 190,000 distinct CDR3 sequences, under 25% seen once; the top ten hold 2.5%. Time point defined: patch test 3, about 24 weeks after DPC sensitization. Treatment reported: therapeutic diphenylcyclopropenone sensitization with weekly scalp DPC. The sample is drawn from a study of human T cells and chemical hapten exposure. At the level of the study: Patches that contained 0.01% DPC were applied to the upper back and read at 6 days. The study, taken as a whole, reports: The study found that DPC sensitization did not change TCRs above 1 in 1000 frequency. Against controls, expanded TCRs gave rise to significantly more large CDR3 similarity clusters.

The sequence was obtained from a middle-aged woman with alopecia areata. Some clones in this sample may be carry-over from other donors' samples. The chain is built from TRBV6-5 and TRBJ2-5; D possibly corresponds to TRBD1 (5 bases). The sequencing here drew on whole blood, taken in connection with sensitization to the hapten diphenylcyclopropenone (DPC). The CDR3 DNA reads TGTGCCAGCGTCCAGGGAGAGACCCAGTACTTC. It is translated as CASVQGETQYF.